These 21 T cell receptor beta chains came from one sample sequenced in a study of T cells in women clearing cervical HPV infection. This table comes from immunoSEQ multiplex PCR, and its TCRdb copy is limited to in-frame clones, with some not included. The sample has roughly 22,000 clones. Sequenced sample: blood buffy coat. These receptors all stem from a woman aged 18-70 years with a cervical HPV16 infection that either progressed to CIN3+ or cleared (not recorded which).

As to this clone: The read ends 3 residues early relative to the CDR3; the germline J gene fills the gap. The rearrangement links TRBV10-3 to TRBJ1-5, with D possibly being TRBD1 (6 bases). CDR1 ENHRY and CDR2 SYGVKD come from the germline V gene. The V gene lost 0 bases and the J gene lost 7 bases, with 7 bases spanning the gap. The length of the CDR3 is 13 residues. CDR3 DNA, as far as it was read: TGTGCCATCAGTGAGTCTGGGGGCCAGCCC. Translation gives CAISESGGQP. The whole CDR3 protein reads CAISESGGQPQHF.

Points on this clone: The read ends 3 residues before the CDR3 terminus; that terminus is restored from the germline J gene. The V gene is TRBV5-1, the J gene TRBJ1-3; 8 nucleotides align to TRBD1. The V and J ends lost 0 bases and 3 bases, in that order; junction bases with no gene match: 11. Germline lookup yields CDR1 SGHRS and CDR2 YFSETQ. This CDR3 has 18 amino acids. The covered CDR3 bases are TGCGCCAGCAGCTTGGTGGGGCGCCAGGGGGCAAGTGGAAACACC. This encodes CASSLVGRQGASGNT. The whole CDR3 sequence reads CASSLVGRQGASGNTIYF.

Comment on this clone: The missing CDR3 end, 3 residues past where the read stops, is filled in from the germline J gene. J is TRBJ1-2 and V is TRBV29-1, with 10 bases matching TRBD1. The CDR3 is 14 residues long. Germline V gene data show CDR1 as SQVTM and CDR2 as ANQGSEA. J gave up 7 bases and V 6 bases, and 11 bases lay outside the gene matches. The sequenced part of the CDR3 DNA is TGCAGCGTCGGCTCGACAGGGGGCGTTGGTGGC. It encodes CSVGSTGGVGG. Given in full, the CDR3 is CSVGSTGGVGGYTF.

With respect to this clone: The read ends 3 residues shy of where the CDR3 ends; the end is completed using the germline J gene. The V call is TRBV6-2 or TRBV6-3, the J call TRBJ1-1; 10 nucleotides match TRBD1. CDR3 length equals 15 residues. The germline V gene has CDR1 MNHEY and CDR2 SVGEGT. Unmatched junction bases numbered 5, after V lost 6 bases and J lost 1 base. CDR3 region: CASRKGQGRNTEAFF. The sequenced CDR3 bases are TGTGCCAGCAGAAAGGGACAGGGGAGGAACACTGAA.

As to this clone: The read ends 3 residues early relative to the CDR3; the germline J gene fills the gap. V gene TRBV19 combines with J gene TRBJ1-4, with D maybe TRBD1 (6 bases). V dropped 11 bases and J dropped 8 bases, with 27 bases sitting between them. CDR3 length: 16 amino acids. The germline V gene has CDR1 LNHDA and CDR2 SQIVND (reference sequence). CDR3 bases read: TGTGCCTCAAGTAGTATTTGGGGGCTCGGACAGGAAAAA. Translating it yields CASSSIWGLGQEK. The whole CDR3 sequence reads CASSSIWGLGQEKLFF.

For this clone: The DNA ends 3 residues before the CDR3 does, and the rest of the CDR3 is filled in from the germline J gene. This rearrangement joins TRBV19 to TRBJ2-3; 10 bases fit TRBD2. The CDR3 runs 15 residues. Germline-derived CDR1 and CDR2 are LNHDA and SQIVND (reference sequence). The CDR3 loop reads CASSALAGVRETQYF. CDR3 bases read: TGTGCCAGTAGTGCTCTAGCGGGAGTAAGGGAGACG.

By frequency, this clone is medium-sized. The DNA ends 3 residues before the CDR3 does, and the rest of the CDR3 is filled in from the germline J gene. This chain connects TRBV7-3 to TRBJ2-3; D is uncertain. Germline CDR1 is SGHTA and CDR2 is FQGTGA. V lost 5 bases, J lost 6 bases, and 12 bases lay in between. The CDR3 extends over 13 amino acids. The covered CDR3 bases are TGTGCCAGCAGCCCCTACTATGATGATACG. Protein sequence: CASSPYYDDT. The full CDR3 protein reads CASSPYYDDTQYF.

As to this clone: The CDR3 goes on 3 residues after the read ends, and that part is filled in from the germline J gene. Other nucleotide sequences in the sample specify the same CDR3. This chain joins TRBV18 and TRBJ1-4; TRBD1 might be the D (5 bases). V lost 6 bases to trimming and J lost 0 bases, with 17 bases between them. The CDR3 spans 17 residues. Germline CDR1 reads KGHSH; CDR2 reads LQKENI. The part of the CDR3 DNA that was read is TGTGCCAGCTCCCCCCCCCTCGACAGTGCAACTAATGAAAAA. Its protein is CASSPPLDSATNEK. The whole CDR3 is CASSPPLDSATNEKLFF.

For this clone: The DNA ends 3 residues before the CDR3 does, and the rest of the CDR3 is filled in from the germline J gene. The chain links TRBV4-1 to TRBJ2-5, with a tentative D call TRBD2 (5 bases). Trimming left V 4 bases short and J 5 bases short, with 20 bases between. This CDR3 region has 16 residues. CDR1 is MGHRA and CDR2 is YSYEKL in the germline V gene. CDR3 residues: CASSPGLFTQRETQYF. The CDR3 DNA, read in part, is TGCGCCAGCAGCCCAGGACTCTTCACTCAGAGGGAGACC.

Points on this clone: The CDR3 end falls 3 residues outside the read, so it is completed with the germline J gene. The V and J genes are TRBV7-9 and TRBJ2-1; D unclear. Trimming left V 4 bases short and J 2 bases short, with 6 bases between. Germline V gene data show CDR1 as SEHNR and CDR2 as FQNEAQ (reference sequence). This CDR3 spans 13 amino acids. The CDR3 bases that were read are TGTGCCAGCAGCTCCCGGGCCTACAATGAG. Translated: CASSSRAYNE. The full-length CDR3 reads as CASSSRAYNEQFF. Together with reference TRBV7-9 and TRBJ2-1, the CDR3 gives the full variable domain: DTGVSQNPRHKITKRGQNVTFRCDPISEHNRLYWYRQTLGQGPEFLTYFQNEAQLEKSRLLSDRFSAERPKGSFSTLEIQRTEQGDSAMYLCASSSRAYNEQFFGPGTRLTVL.

On this clone itself: Sequencing ends 3 residues short of the CDR3 end; the germline J gene provides the rest. The rearrangement uses TRBV28 and TRBJ1-2; maybe TRBD1 (5 bases). V was trimmed by 2 bases and J by 3 bases, leaving 7 bases between them. CDR1 and CDR2 (germline): MDHEN, SYDVKM. This CDR3 has 13 amino acids. The CDR3 sequence is CASSLQGDYGYTF. The DNA read from the CDR3 is TGTGCCAGCAGTTTACAGGGAGACTATGGC.

A remark on this clone: Coverage ceases 3 residues before the CDR3 finishes, and the germline J gene fills in the end. The chain recombines TRBV5-6 with TRBJ2-3; 9 nucleotides match TRBD1. Germline V CDR1 and CDR2: SGHDT, YYEEEE. This CDR3 comprises 15 residues. This CDR3 reads CASSRQGVGNQPQYF. CDR3 DNA, as far as it was read: TGTGCCAGCAGCAGACAGGGGGTCGGCAATCAGCCG.

Notes on this clone: Sequencing ends 3 residues short of the CDR3 end; the germline J gene provides the rest. The chain couples TRBV30 to TRBJ1-1; D unclear. The CDR3 is made up of 14 amino acids. V was shortened by 0 bases and J by 0 bases, with 8 bases between the two germline ends. In germline, CDR1 is GTSNPN, CDR2 SVGIG (reference sequence). The CDR3: CAWSVWQMNTEAFF. The part of the CDR3 DNA that was read is TGTGCCTGGAGTGTCTGGCAGATGAACACTGAA.

As to this clone: The observed sequence ends 3 residues before the CDR3 terminus, with the missing tail filled in from the germline J gene. The chain carries TRBV4-1 and TRBJ2-7; perhaps TRBD2 as D (6 bases). The CDR3 is 15 residues long. Trimming removed 0 bases at V and 2 bases at J, with 11 bases between. Germline CDR1 and CDR2: MGHRA and YSYEKL. The CDR3: CASSQDLSGTYEQYF. CDR3 DNA (partial): TGCGCCAGCAGCCAAGATCTTAGCGGTACCTACGAG.

A note on this clone: Read sequence stops 3 residues before the CDR3 end, and the germline J gene provides the missing end. This chain uses TRBV5-1 with TRBJ1-4, with D possibly TRBD1 on 6 matching bases. CDR1 and CDR2 (germline): SGHRS, YFSETQ. The CDR3 is 16 residues long. The CDR3: CASSLSGAKKANVLFF. Incomplete CDR3 DNA: TGCGCCAGCAGCTTGTCAGGGGCGAAAAAGGCCAACGTA.

CDR3 sequence: CASSLAAQPQHF. Partial CDR3 DNA: TGTGCCAGCAGTTTAGCAGCTCAGCCC. The V call is TRBV12-3 or TRBV12-4, the J call TRBJ1-5; D is uncertain. The read terminates 3 residues before the CDR3 end, so the remaining end is supplied by the germline J gene. The CDR3 is 12 amino acids. V was cut by 0 bases and J by 6 bases, with 3 bases left in between.

To note about this clone: The read is 3 residues too short to cover the CDR3 end, so that end is filled in from the germline J gene. This rearrangement joins TRBV11-3 to TRBJ2-3; no firm D call. The V gene lost 6 bases and the J gene lost 2 bases, with 3 bases spanning the gap. Looked up from germline, CDR1 is SGHNT and CDR2 is YENEEA. The CDR3 runs to 11 residues. CDR3 sequence: CASSNTDTQYF. Incomplete CDR3 DNA: TGTGCCAGCAGTAACACAGATACG.

On this clone: The read ends 3 residues early relative to the CDR3; the germline J gene fills the gap. This chain links TRBV29-1 with TRBJ2-3; D gene ambiguous. This CDR3 comprises 12 residues. Germline CDR1 SQVTM, CDR2 ANQGSEA. The CDR3 sequence: CSVEASHGTQYF. CDR3 DNA (partial): TGCAGCGTTGAAGCCAGCCACGGGACG.

Points on this clone: The CDR3 extends 3 residues past the end of the read, so its final part is completed from the germline J gene. The gene calls are TRBV5-1 and TRBJ2-3; no definite D call. This CDR3 contains 15 residues. Between the trimmed V and J ends, which lost 0 bases and 0 bases, there was a span of 8 bases. The germline V gene has CDR1 SGHRS and CDR2 YFSETQ. The CDR3 sequence: CASSLVYGSTDTQYF. The CDR3 DNA, read in part, is TGCGCCAGCAGCTTGGTATACGGGAGCACAGATACG.

A remark on this clone: The same CDR3 is also encoded by other DNA sequences in this sample. Here the CDR3 reads CASSPGGLDKGGYTF. CDR3 DNA, as far as it was read: TGTGCCAGCAGCCCAGGGGGCCTCGATAAGGGAGGC. V is TRBV11-3 and J is TRBJ1-2, with 8 bases lining up with TRBD1. The read ends 3 residues early relative to the CDR3; the germline J gene fills the gap. Germline V gene data show CDR1 as SGHNT and CDR2 as YENEEA. There are 15 residues in the CDR3.

Notes on this clone: The read terminates 3 residues ahead of where the CDR3 ends, so the germline J gene completes it. This chain connects TRBV18 to TRBJ2-3; tentatively, D is TRBD1 (5 bases). CDR1 KGHSH and CDR2 LQKENI come from the germline V gene. The CDR3 has 16 amino acids. The DNA read from the CDR3 is TGTGCCAGCTCACCGGTCAGGTTAGGGGATCATCAGCCG. It codes for CASSPVRLGDHQP. The whole CDR3 is CASSPVRLGDHQPQYF.